This TCR beta chain was sequenced in a study of cytomegalovirus exposure and HLA in healthy donors. Turning to the study itself: A subsequent analysis stated that the 100 to 150 validation repertoires were run on the same platform as the approximately 700 first-cohort repertoires.

Study-wide findings and caveats: With high specificity and sensitivity, the classifier reportedly diagnosed cytomegalovirus status.

V lost 2 bases and J lost 5, with 9 bases in between. This CDR3 region has 13 residues. Germline-derived CDR1 and CDR2 are SGHNT and YENEEA. On this clone: What it binds is not known.

TCRdb keeps only in-frame clones here, not all; method: immunoSEQ multiplex PCR. The table lists tens of thousands of clones, approximately 94% of them singletons. The chain recombines TRBV11-3 with TRBJ1-1, with D maybe TRBD1 (5 bases). The clonotype originates from a woman in her twenties or thirties in good health and CMV-seropositive. Input material: PBMCs. CDR3 nucleotides: TGTGCCAGCAGCTTATTCCGGGGGACTGAAGCTTTCTTT. Translating it yields CASSLFRGTEAFF.